A selection of T cell receptor beta chains follows, all from one sample in a study of shared clonotypes between healthy human individuals. Data came from immunoSEQ multiplex PCR; TCRdb stores just in-frame clones and leaves some out. The sample holds some 630,000 clones, about 96% seen once. Sequenced input: naive CD8+ T cells sorted from blood. The receptors originated from a woman under 40 in good health. CDR3s include the opening cysteine and the closing phenylalanine or tryptophan. A D gene is named only where the DNA matches it firmly. Not all rows give a size; the values are once, few, many and, for expanded clones, a class.

J gene	clone size	D gene	CDR3 length	V gene	CDR3 protein	CDR3 DNA
TRBJ1-2	-	-	12	TRBV2	CATRGPTDGYTF	TGTGCCACCAGGGGACCGACCGATGGCTACACCTTC
TRBJ2-7	-	-	13	TRBV4-1	CASSQEVGLEQYF	TGCGCCAGCAGCCAAGAGGTGGGCCTAGAGCAGTACTTC
TRBJ2-7	-	TRBD1	13	TRBV28	CASSHRGSYEQYF	TGTGCCAGCAGTCACAGGGGCTCCTACGAGCAGTACTTC
TRBJ2-7	-	-	15	TRBV27	CASSFLSKLAYEQYF	TGTGCCAGCAGTTTTCTCTCTAAACTAGCCTACGAGCAGTACTTC
TRBJ2-7	-	TRBD2	20	TRBV28	CASYNLGQPQPGLAPYEQYF	TGTGCCAGCTATAACCTCGGACAGCCGCAACCCGGACTAGCTCCCTACGAGCAGTACTTC
TRBJ1-2	-	TRBD1	16	TRBV7-9	CASSFADRARIYGYTF	TGTGCCAGCAGTTTTGCTGACAGGGCCCGAATCTATGGCTACACCTTC
TRBJ2-7	-	-	15	TRBV28	CASSLEGTLADEQYF	TGTGCCAGCAGTTTGGAAGGCACCCTCGCGGACGAGCAGTACTTC
TRBJ1-2	-	-	18	TRBV7-8	CASSLEFGLAGANYGYTF	TGTGCCAGCAGCTTAGAATTTGGTTTGGCAGGGGCCAACTATGGCTACACCTTC
TRBJ2-5	-	-	12	TRBV6-9	CASSCYRLRGYF	TGTGCCAGCAGTTGTTATAGGTTACGGGGGTACTTC
TRBJ1-3	-	-	17	TRBV5-8	CASSSRQALFSGNTIYF	TGTGCCAGCAGCTCAAGACAGGCCCTATTCTCTGGAAACACCATATATTTT
TRBJ2-3	-	TRBD2	13	TRBV28	CASSSAGVDTQYF	TGTGCCAGCAGTTCCGCGGGAGTAGATACGCAGTATTTT
TRBJ1-5	-	-	17	TRBV5-1	CASSLDRVWRKISPQHF	TGCGCCAGCAGCTTGGACAGGGTGTGGAGGAAAATCAGCCCCCAGCATTTT
TRBJ2-1	-	-	15	TRBV7-9	CASSLAGIDYNEQFF	TGTGCCAGCAGCTTAGCGGGAATAGACTACAATGAGCAGTTCTTC
TRBJ1-2	-	-	15	TRBV19	CASSTSGPPVDGYTF	TGTGCCAGTAGTACCTCGGGACCTCCGGTGGATGGCTACACCTTC
TRBJ2-7	-	-	14	TRBV19	CASSDRKLRSEQYF	TGTGCCAGTAGCGACAGAAAACTAAGATCCGAGCAGTACTTC
TRBJ2-5	few	TRBD1	16	TRBV27	CASSSGTAVPQETQYF	TGTGCCAGCAGCTCCGGGACAGCCGTCCCCCAAGAGACCCAGTACTTC